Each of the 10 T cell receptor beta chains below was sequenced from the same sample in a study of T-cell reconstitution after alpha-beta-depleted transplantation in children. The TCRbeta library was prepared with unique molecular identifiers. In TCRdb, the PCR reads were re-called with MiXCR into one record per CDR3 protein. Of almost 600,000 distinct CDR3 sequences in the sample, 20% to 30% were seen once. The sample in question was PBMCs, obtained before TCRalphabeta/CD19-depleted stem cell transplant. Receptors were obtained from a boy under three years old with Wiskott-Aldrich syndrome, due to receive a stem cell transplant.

CDR3 amino acids: CSARGLGQGIYEQFF. The CDR3 DNA is TGCAGTGCTAGAGGCTTAGGACAGGGTATTTACGAGCAGTTCTTC. The chain carries TRBV20-1 and TRBJ2-1, with 8 bases aligning to TRBD1. CDR1 and CDR2 from the germline V gene are DFQATT and SNEGSKA (reference sequence). The CDR3 extends over 15 amino acids. V lost 1 base and J lost 10; bases outside the gene matches: 12.

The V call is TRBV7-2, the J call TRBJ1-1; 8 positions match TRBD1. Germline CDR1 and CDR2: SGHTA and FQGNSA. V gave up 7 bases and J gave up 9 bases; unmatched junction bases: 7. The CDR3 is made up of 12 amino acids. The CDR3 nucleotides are TGTGCCAGCAACGACAGGGGTCTCCAAGCTTTCTTT. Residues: CASNDRGLQAFF.

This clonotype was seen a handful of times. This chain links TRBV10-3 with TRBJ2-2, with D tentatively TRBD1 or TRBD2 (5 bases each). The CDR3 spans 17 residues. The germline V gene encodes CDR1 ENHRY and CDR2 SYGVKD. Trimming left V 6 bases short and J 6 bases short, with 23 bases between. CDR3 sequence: CAIRGSSGLVGAGELFF. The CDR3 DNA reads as TGTGCCATCAGAGGAAGTTCTGGATTAGTGGGGGCCGGGGAGCTGTTTTTT.

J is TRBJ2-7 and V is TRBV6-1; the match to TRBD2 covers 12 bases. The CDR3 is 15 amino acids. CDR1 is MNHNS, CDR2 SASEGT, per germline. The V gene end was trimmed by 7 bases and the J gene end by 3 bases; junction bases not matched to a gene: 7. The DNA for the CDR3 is TGTGCCAGCACCCAATGGACTAGCGGGATCTACGAGCAGTACTTC. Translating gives CASTQWTSGIYEQYF.

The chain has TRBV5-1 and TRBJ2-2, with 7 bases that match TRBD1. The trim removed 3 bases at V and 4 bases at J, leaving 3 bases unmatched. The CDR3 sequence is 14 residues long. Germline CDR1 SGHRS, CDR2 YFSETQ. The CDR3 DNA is TGCGCCAGCAGCTGGGACAGCCGCACCGGGGAGCTGTTTTTT. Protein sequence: CASSWDSRTGELFF.

CDR3 region: CATKSQRRPSYEQYF. The CDR3 nucleotides read TGTGCCACCAAGAGTCAGCGGAGACCCTCCTACGAGCAGTACTTC. This sequence joins TRBV15 and TRBJ2-7, with D tentatively TRBD2 (5 bases). Germline loops: CDR1 LNHNV, CDR2 YYDKDF (reference sequence). V was clipped by 7 bases and J by 0 bases, with 16 bases between them. This CDR3 is 15 amino acids long.

DNA for the CDR3: TGCGCCAGCAGGGCTTTTCGTGTCTATGGCTACACCTTC. Amino acid sequence: CASRAFRVYGYTF. The V call is TRBV5-1, the J call TRBJ1-2; D gene ambiguous. This CDR3 is built from 13 residues. The V gene's germline CDR1 is SGHRS and CDR2 YFSETQ. V was shortened by 5 bases and J by 4 bases, with 12 bases between the two germline ends.

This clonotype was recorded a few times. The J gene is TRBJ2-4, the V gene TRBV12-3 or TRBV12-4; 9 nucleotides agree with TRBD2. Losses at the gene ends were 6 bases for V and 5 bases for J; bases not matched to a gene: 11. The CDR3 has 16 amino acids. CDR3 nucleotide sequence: TGTGCCAGCAGCTCCGCTAGCGGGGAGGGGCAAAACATTCAGTACTTC. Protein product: CASSSASGEGQNIQYF.

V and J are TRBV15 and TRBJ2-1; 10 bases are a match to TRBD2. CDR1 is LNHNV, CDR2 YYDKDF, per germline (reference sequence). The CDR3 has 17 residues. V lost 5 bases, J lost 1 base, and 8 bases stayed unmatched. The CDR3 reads CATSLPSGSVSYNEQFF. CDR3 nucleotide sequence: TGTGCCACCAGCCTGCCTAGCGGGAGTGTATCCTACAATGAGCAGTTCTTC.

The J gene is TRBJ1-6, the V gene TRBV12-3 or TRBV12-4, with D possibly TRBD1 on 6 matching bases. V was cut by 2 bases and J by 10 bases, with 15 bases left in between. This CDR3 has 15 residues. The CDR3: CASSLSLVQGSPLHF. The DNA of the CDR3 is TGTGCCAGCAGTTTATCTCTGGTTCAGGGGTCACCCCTCCACTTT.